This T cell receptor beta chain was retrieved from a study of T-cell memory formation after mild COVID-19. Notes on the study in general: Those CD4+ clones that contracted were mainly in CM and EM (CD8+ ones in EMRA). Pre-infection memory carried some responding clones, suggesting that cross-reactive memory joined.

This clonotype was observed a few times. The antigen is not known. TCRdb re-derived calls from the 5' RACE reads in MiXCR, one entry per CDR3 protein. The repertoire consists of under 250,000 distinct CDR3 sequences, with roughly 10% occurring once and the leading ten covering under 3.5%. CDR1 MNHEY and CDR2 SVGAGI come from the germline V gene. V dropped 8 bases and J dropped 10; count of bases not matched to a gene: 9. CDR3 length: 14 amino acids. The rearrangement joins TRBV6-5 to TRBJ1-6, with 9 positions matching TRBD1. This receptor was identified in a man between 18 and 35 years old who had mild COVID-19 (a few samples of this study predate the infection). Cell type and time point are not known. What was sequenced was PBMCs or a T cell subset sorted from them (not recorded which). This CDR3 is CASQQGAHGSPLHF. The CDR3 DNA reads TGTGCCAGCCAACAGGGGGCTCACGGCTCACCCCTCCACTTT.